This TCR beta chain was retrieved from a study of shared clonotypes between healthy human individuals (dated by TCRdb to 2019 to 2021). In terms of the full investigation: The cohort comprised a couple of women and a few men aged 18 to 49 years. For each donor, three plates each were used for CD4 naive and CD4 memory, two plates were used for CD8 naive, and one plate was used for CD8 memory. The study deeply sequenced blood TCR repertoires of five healthy adults to estimate repertoire size and the extent of clonotype sharing between individuals. Different laboratories and diverse techniques were used to prepare libraries and sequence TCR repertoires, to increase sequencing depth and limit assay-specific biases. Leukapheresis yielded between about 0.85 and 9.5 billion PBMCs per donor. Summary of the overall study and its limitations: Pairwise subsampling indicated that sequencing depth was expected to affect the degree of clonotype sharing among donors. Incomplete sequencing was indicated by rarefaction of sorted-subset datasets, despite the large sequencing depth. Naive subsets generally had larger estimated clonotype richness than memory subsets. The small number of donors limited the genetic and exposure-history diversity represented. Compared with non-shared clonotypes, the clonotypes found in all four sorted-subset donors had higher generation probabilities. Sampling was restricted to blood, and TCR repertoires in tissues likely differ from the TCR repertoires found in blood. When a handful of donors were compared, the shared fraction of clonotypes was 5% to 6.5% for naive CD4, 3.5% for naive CD8, 2.3% for memory CD4, and 0.35% to 0.4% for memory CD8.

CD8 naive samples consisted of CD45RO-negative cells that were positively selected for CCR7, yielding a CD45RA+CCR7+ population without TemRA cells. Healthy HIV-negative adults with no recently reported acute infections or vaccinations were included as donors. Every donor was a Caucasian adult living in Nashville, Tennessee, USA. Blood was obtained by leukapheresis, after which PBMCs were separated by Ficoll-Histopaque density gradient centrifugation and cryopreserved in liquid nitrogen vapor phase. Analytical flow cytometry was used to check the purity and quantity of each magnetically sorted T cell population. Genomic DNA was isolated from each sorted fraction and quantified by UV absorbance on a Nanodrop 2000c. Using the deep immunoSEQ assay, multiplex PCR amplified TCR CDR3 regions from genomic DNA. For each cell subset, the extracted genomic DNA was distributed evenly across all wells of several immunoSEQ 96-well plates, and each plate served as one replicate. For sorted subsets, each replicate PCR was loaded with 200 to 250 ng genomic DNA, equivalent to 25,000 to 35,000 T cell genomes. The purified libraries were quantified using a Qubit 3.0 fluorometer, sized with a Bioanalyzer 2100, and then quantified again using the KAPA Library Quantification kit. Each immunoSEQ 96-well plate was sequenced on its own single-read 150-cycle Illumina NextSeq 550 flow cell. In the authors' own workflow: Because only junctional sequences without quality scores were contained in the immunoSEQ output, filtering matching that applied to full-length reads could not be performed. Sequences were annotated with PyIR, a Python wrapper for IgBLAST v1.9, and V/J genes and CDR3 were assigned using IMGT germline references. Reads were removed for weak V/J assignments (E-value above 1e-6), missing CDR3, stop codons, out-of-frame junctions, or ambiguous translated residues. V3J clonotypes were defined as sequences sharing an identical inferred V gene, J gene, and CDR3 amino acid sequence. The percentage overlap between two repertoires was calculated by dividing the number of shared unique clonotypes by the size of the smaller repertoire. Richness of each repertoire was evaluated using RTK rarefaction, the Chao1 estimator, and Recon v2.1 estimates of unobserved clonotypes. OLGA was used to compute generation probabilities for all TCRbeta clonotypes that the gDNA method yielded from four donors. The source is immuneACCESS, and TCRdb retained only in-frame sequences with V and J called. Part of the clones is not carried over; for the studies checked, unresolved V genes explain less than half of this, and the remainder is unexplained. V and J calls and clone size are as listed in that table; D and trimming were resolved from the DNA. This sample comprises millions of clones, roughly 95% of them detected only once. In total, the top ten clones hold approximately 1.2% of the sample.

In regard to this clone: Its cognate antigen has yet to be identified. Base-call qualities are not available, and no considerably larger clone is one nucleotide away.

The CDR3 runs 18 amino acids, cysteine and phenylalanine included. Solely the CDR3 DNA is kept, with 54 bases framed from the first base. V and J lose 7 bases and 1 base, and a span of 22 bases separates them. The germline V gene (reference sequence) supplies CDR1 SEHNR and CDR2 FQNEAQ. The specimen was naive CD8+ T cells sorted from blood. The cell subset or site label corresponds to: CD45RA+CCR7+. The V and J segments used are TRBV7-9 and TRBJ2-2; TRBD1 might be the D gene, on 6 matching bases. The sequence came from a man aged 18 to 30 in good health. The CDR3 loop reads CASTQYPWGHLNTGELFF. The nucleotide sequence is given as TGTGCCAGCACCCAGTACCCGTGGGGACATTTGAACACCGGGGAGCTGTTTTTT.